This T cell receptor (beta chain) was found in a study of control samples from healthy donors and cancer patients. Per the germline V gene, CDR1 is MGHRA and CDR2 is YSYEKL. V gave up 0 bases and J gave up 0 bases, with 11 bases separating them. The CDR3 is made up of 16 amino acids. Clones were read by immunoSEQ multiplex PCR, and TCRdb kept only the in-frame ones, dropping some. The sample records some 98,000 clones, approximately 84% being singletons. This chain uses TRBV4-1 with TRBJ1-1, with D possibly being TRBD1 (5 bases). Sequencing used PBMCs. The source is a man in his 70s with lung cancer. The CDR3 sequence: CASSQEGRGLNTEAFF. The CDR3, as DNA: TGCGCCAGCAGCCAAGAGGGGAGGGGCCTGAACACTGAAGCTTTCTTT.